Described below is a single TCR beta chain sequence and its context. This clonotype was detected once. There is no known antigen for this receptor. The record has no base qualities; no much larger clone is one base away. Support from one read is weak. These data come from a study of blood T cells in healthy people across ages (dated by TCRdb to 2014 to 2015). About the investigation overall: In model experiments, template switching captured about one uniquely barcoded TCR beta cDNA molecule for every two T cells. Four age groups were formed from the donors: young (average 16 years), middle-aged (around 39), aged (about 62) and long-lived (about 80). Donors of different ages were randomly distributed across sequencing lanes to avoid experimental bias. Using deep sequencing normalized with unique cDNA molecular identifiers, the study measured how TCR beta repertoire diversity changes with age. Two additional independent replicas of 1 million unique cDNA reads from the same blood draw were analyzed for two donors (one aged 18 to 29 and one aged 80 or older).

At the junction V is shortened by 5 bases and J by 4 bases; bases outside the gene matches: 6. The germline V gene (reference sequence) yields SEHNR for CDR1 and FQNEAQ for CDR2. The CDR3 covers 14 residues, taking in both the cysteine and the phenylalanine. The sequence is cut down to CDR3 DNA, 42 bases in frame from base 1. The donors were 40 or so Caucasian individuals from Russia, aged 6 to 90 years, who were systemically healthy. Each donor gave roughly 9.5 milliliters of peripheral blood, collected into EDTA-treated Vacutainer tubes. Ficoll-Paque density-gradient centrifugation was used to isolate PBMCs, with at least 7 million per sample. Total RNA was extracted from PBMCs with Trizol reagent, with at least 5.5 micrograms obtained per sample. The percentages of naive CD45RAhigh/CD27high T cells were determined by flow cytometry on a PBMC aliquot from every donor. Points the paper makes about the study in general: Conclusive comparison of naive and antigen-experienced compartments was prevented by the profiling of bulk unsorted PBMCs. A strong correlation was found between observed TCR beta diversity and the percentage of naive T cells measured by flow cytometry. Compared with the aged group, the long-lived group had more naive CD4+ T cells, fewer expanded clones and increased TCR diversity, a pattern suggesting age selection. Total diversity estimates from one million sequenced T cells were considered lower bounds and underestimates. Because the CMV infection status of the donors was unknown, age-related changes in expanded clonotypes may potentially have been confounded. As age increased, observed TCR beta diversity per million T cells dropped in a roughly linear way, and a significant reduction was already evident by age about 40.

Libraries came from 5' RACE. The listed sequencing device is Illumina HiSeq 2500. A second PCR of roughly 6 to 11 cycles was performed with a sample-barcoded 5' primer and a J-beta primer mix. Each TCR beta cDNA molecule received a unique molecular identifier from a template-switch 5' adaptor carrying 12 random nucleotides. Each sample yielded at least 2.5 million CDR3-containing paired-end reads. First-strand cDNA was synthesized from all RNA with the Mint cDNA synthesis kit, primed by a TRBC-specific oligonucleotide. Following uracil-DNA glycosylase treatment, all cDNA underwent a first 18-cycle PCR with the universal primers M1SS and BC2_uni_R. On the authors' methods: Each sample was normalized by randomly selecting 1 million high-quality reads, each carrying a distinct molecular identifier. Instead of being binned into consensus sequences, reads that shared molecular identifiers were thrown out. MiTCR, set to a Q25 quality threshold and the strictest error-elimination algorithm, was used for CDR3 identification, clonotype clustering and error correction. A nonparametric unseen species model with Euler transformation was used to estimate lower-bound total TCR beta diversity. Clones were called with MiXCR by TCRdb after fastp trimmed the public reads at Q25, and only in-frame beta chains were retained. Entries that share a CDR3 protein sequence are merged under the most common genes and DNA. The V and J calls shown here were made by TCRdb, not taken from the authors' results. The sample table holds hundreds of thousands of distinct CDR3 sequences, of which around two fifths were seen once. Around 30% of the sample is held by the ten biggest clonotypes.

This sequence was found in an elderly man in good health. The sequence joins TRBV7-9 to TRBJ2-7, with TRBD1 matching 9 junction bases. Specimen: blood. The encoded CDR3 is CASSQGTGRYEQYF. The nucleotide sequence is given as TGTGCCAGCAGCCAAGGGACAGGGCGGTACGAGCAGTACTTC.